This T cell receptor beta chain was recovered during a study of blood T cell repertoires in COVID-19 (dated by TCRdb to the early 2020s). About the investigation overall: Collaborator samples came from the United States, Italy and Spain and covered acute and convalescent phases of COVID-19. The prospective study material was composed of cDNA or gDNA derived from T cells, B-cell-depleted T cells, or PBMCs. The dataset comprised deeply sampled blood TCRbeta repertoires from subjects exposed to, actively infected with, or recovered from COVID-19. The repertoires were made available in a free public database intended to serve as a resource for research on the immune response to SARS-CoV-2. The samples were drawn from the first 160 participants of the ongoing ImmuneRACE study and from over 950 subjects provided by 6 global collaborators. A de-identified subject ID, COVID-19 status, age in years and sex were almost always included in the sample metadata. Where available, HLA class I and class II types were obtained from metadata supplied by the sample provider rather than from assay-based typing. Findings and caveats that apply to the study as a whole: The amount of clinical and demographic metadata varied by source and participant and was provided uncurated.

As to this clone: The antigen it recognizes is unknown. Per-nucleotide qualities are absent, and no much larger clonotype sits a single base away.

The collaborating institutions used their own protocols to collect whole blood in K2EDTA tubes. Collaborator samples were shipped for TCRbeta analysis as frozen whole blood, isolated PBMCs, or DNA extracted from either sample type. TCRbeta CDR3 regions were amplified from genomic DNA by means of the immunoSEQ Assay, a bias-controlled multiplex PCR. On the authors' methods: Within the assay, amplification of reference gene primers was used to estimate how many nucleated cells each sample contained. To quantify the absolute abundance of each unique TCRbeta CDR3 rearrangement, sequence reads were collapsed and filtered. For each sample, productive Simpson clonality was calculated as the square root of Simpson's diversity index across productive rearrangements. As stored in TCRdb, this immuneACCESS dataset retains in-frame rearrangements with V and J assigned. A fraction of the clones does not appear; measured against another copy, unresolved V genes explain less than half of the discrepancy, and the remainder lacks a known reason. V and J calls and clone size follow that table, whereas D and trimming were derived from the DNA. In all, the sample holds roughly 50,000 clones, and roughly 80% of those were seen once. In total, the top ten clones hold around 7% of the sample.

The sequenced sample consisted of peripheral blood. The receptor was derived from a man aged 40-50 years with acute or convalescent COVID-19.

The encoded CDR3 is CASSLTMEDRGLETQYF. The nucleotide sequence reads TGTGCCAGCAGCTTAACGATGGAGGACAGGGGGCTAGAGACCCAGTACTTC. The sequence links TRBV7-3 to TRBJ2-5; TRBD1 agrees with 11 junctional bases. V is pruned by 0 bases and J by 4 bases, leaving 7 bases of the junction without a gene match. Taken from cysteine to phenylalanine, the CDR3 has 17 residues. Only the CDR3 part of the read is kept: 51 bases, read in frame from the first base. CDR1 and CDR2 (SGHTA, FQGTGA) derive from the germline V gene.